This T cell receptor (beta chain) was profiled in a study of blood T cell repertoires in COVID-19. For the study at large: Samples of COVID-19 (acute and convalescent) were obtained from the United States, Italy and Spain. T cells, B-cell-depleted T cells, or PBMCs provided the cDNA or gDNA that served as material.

Authors' methods: Reference gene primer amplification in the assay estimated nucleated cell counts. TCRdb keeps only in-frame clones here, not all; method: immunoSEQ multiplex PCR. Clone size and the V and J calls come from that table; the DNA yielded D and trimming. The sample contains around 250,000 clones, approximately 89% of which appear only once. The V end was cut by 5 bases, the J end by 3 bases, with 11 bases between. The germline V gene encodes CDR1 SEHNR and CDR2 FQNEAQ (reference sequence). There are 13 residues in the CDR3. The chain joins TRBV7-9 to TRBJ2-7; possibly TRBD2 for D (6 bases). The specimen was peripheral blood. The source is a woman aged 60-70 years who had recovered from COVID-19. The chain's CDR3 is CASSTGALYEQYF. The CDR3 DNA follows: TGTGCCAGCAGCACGGGAGCACTCTACGAGCAGTACTTC.